The clone carrying this TCR beta chain has a handful of counts. The antigen remains unidentified. These data come from a study of beta chain features in type 1 diabetes. General study findings and limits: In the patient group, naive, central memory and Treg TCRB repertoires seemed more alike than in the healthy donor group. All four CD4+ subsets from Type 1 diabetes patients carried moderately but significantly shorter TCRB CDR3s.

Per germline, CDR1 SGHTA and CDR2 FQGTGA. V gave up 2 bases and J gave up 9 bases, with 11 bases separating them. The length of the CDR3 is 13 residues. Since all of the isolated RNA was reverse transcribed, expressed TCRB transcripts were what got sequenced. Sequenced by immunoSEQ multiplex PCR; TCRdb stores in-frame clones only, minus some. The table shows about 650,000 clones, with roughly 12% occurring only once. The genes are TRBV7-3 and TRBJ1-5; D ambiguous. This clonotype was obtained from a man between 25 and 39 years old with type 1 diabetes. The sample consisted of naive CD4+ T cells from blood. CDR3 sequence reads: CASSLGPPSPQHF. The CDR3, as DNA: TGTGCCAGCAGCTTAGGCCCCCCTTCGCCCCAGCATTTT.